This TCR beta chain emerged from a study of radiotherapy plus CTLA-4 blockade in lung cancer. Study outcomes and limitations: Blood TCR clones of tumor origin expanded after radiotherapy plus ipilimumab.

The protocol was immunoSEQ multiplex PCR, while the TCRdb copy is restricted to in-frame clones and leaves out a portion. The sample yields 45,000 or so clones, roughly 73% seen once. As for this clone: What it binds is unknown.

Focal radiation and CTLA-4 blockade (ipilimumab) were tested in chemo-refractory metastatic non-small-cell lung cancer patients. The V and J ends lost 6 bases and 8 bases respectively, with 13 bases between them. This CDR3 contains 12 residues. Looked up from germline, CDR1 is SNHLY and CDR2 is FYNNEI. The TCR comes from a human donor with non-small cell lung cancer who had a complete response to radiotherapy plus ipilimumab. The source was peripheral blood, collected from a patient treated with radiotherapy plus ipilimumab. The chain joins TRBV2 to TRBJ1-2; possible D gene TRBD1, 6 bases. The CDR3 nucleotides read TGTGCCAGCAGAGGGGGAGGGTTCGGCTACACCTTC. Its translation is CASRGGGFGYTF.